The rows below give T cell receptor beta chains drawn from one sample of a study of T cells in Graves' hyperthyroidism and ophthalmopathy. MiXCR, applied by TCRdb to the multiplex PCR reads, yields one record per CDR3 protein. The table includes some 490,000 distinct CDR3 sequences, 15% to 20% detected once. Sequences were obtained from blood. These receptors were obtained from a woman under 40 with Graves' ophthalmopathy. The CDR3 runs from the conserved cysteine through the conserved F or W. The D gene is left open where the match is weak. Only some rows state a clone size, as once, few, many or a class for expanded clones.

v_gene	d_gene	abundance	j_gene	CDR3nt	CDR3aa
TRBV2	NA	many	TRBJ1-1	TGTGCCAGCGGCGGGCGGACTGAAGCTTTCTTT	CASGGRTEAFF
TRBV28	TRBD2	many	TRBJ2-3	TGTGCCAGCAGTCCCCCCGGACTAGCGGGAGACACAGATACGCAGTATTTT	CASSPPGLAGDTDTQYF
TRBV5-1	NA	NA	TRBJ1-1	TGCGCCAGCAGCTCCCATACAGGAAACACTGAAGCTTTCTTT	CASSSHTGNTEAFF
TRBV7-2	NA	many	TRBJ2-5	TGTGCCAGCAGCTTAACGGCAGGGAGTCAGACCCAGTACTTC	CASSLTAGSQTQYF
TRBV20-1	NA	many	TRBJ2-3	TGCAGTGCTAGAGGCGGCACCACACCCACAGATACGCAGTATTTT	CSARGGTTPTDTQYF
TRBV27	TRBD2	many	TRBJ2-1	TGTGCCAGCAACTTCAGTCCCAGCGGGAACAATGAGCAGTTCTTC	CASNFSPSGNNEQFF
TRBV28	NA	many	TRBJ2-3	TGTGCCAGCAGTTCTTATAGCGGACCGTTCACAGATACGCAGTATTTT	CASSSYSGPFTDTQYF
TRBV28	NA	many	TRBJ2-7	TGTGCCAGCAGTTTTCCTAAGGGGGGTGGCGGCGAGCAGTACTTC	CASSFPKGGGGEQYF
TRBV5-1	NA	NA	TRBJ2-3	TGCGCCAGCAGCTTGGAGTTGCGAGATACGCAGTATTTT	CASSLELRDTQYF
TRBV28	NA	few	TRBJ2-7	TGTGCCAGCACGCCCCGGGACTATCGACAGGAACTATACGAGCAGTACTTC	CASTPRDYRQELYEQYF
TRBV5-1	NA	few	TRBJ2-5	TGCGCCAGCAGCTTGGAAGTGGGGGCGAAGACCCAGTACTTC	CASSLEVGAKTQYF
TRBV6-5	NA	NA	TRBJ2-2	TGTGCCAGCAGTTACTGGGACACCATGAACACCGGGGAGCTGTTTTTT	CASSYWDTMNTGELFF
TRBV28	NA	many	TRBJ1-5	TGTGCCAGCAGGGCACAGATGAGCAATCAGCCCCAGCATTTT	CASRAQMSNQPQHF
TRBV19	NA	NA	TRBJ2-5	TGTGCCAGTAGCATGGGGAAAGAGACCCAGTACTTC	CASSMGKETQYF
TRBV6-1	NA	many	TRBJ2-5	TGTGCCAGCAGTAATGACAGGCGAGAGACCCAGTACTTC	CASSNDRRETQYF
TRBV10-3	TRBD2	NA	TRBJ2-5	TGTGCCATCAGTCCTAGCGGGACCCAAGAGACCCAGTACTTC	CAISPSGTQETQYF
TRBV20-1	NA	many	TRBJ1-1	TGCAGTGCTTTCTCGCCCGGCCAGAACACTGAAGCTTTCTTT	CSAFSPGQNTEAFF
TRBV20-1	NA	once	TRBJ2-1	TGCAGTGTCCCTCACTGGGGGAGCAATGAGCAGTTCTTC	CSVPHWGSNEQFF
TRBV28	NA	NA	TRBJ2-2	TGTGCCAGCAGTTTATCCTCGGGGGCCGACACCGGGGAGCTGTTTTTT	CASSLSSGADTGELFF
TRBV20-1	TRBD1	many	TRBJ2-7	TGCAGTGCTAGAGACCGGACAGGGAGCAGGGTCTACGAGCAGTACTTC	CSARDRTGSRVYEQYF
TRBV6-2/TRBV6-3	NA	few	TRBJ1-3	TGTGCCAGCAGTTACGACGCCTCTGGAAACACCATATATTTT	CASSYDASGNTIYF
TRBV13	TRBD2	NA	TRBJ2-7	TGTGCCAGCACCTCGACTAGCGGGAACTACGAGCAGTACTTC	CASTSTSGNYEQYF
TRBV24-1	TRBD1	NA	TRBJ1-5	TGTGCCACCAGTGACGATAGGACAGGGAATCAGCCCCAGCATTTT	CATSDDRTGNQPQHF
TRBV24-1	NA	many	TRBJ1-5	TGTGCCACCAGTGATTCCGGGACAAGCAATCAGCCCCAGCATTTT	CATSDSGTSNQPQHF
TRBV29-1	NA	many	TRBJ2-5	TGCAGCGTTGAGGTCAGGGTGTACGAGACCCAGTACTTC	CSVEVRVYETQYF
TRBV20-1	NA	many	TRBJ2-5	TGCAGTGCTATAGGGCAGGGGTCCCAAGAGACCCAGTACTTC	CSAIGQGSQETQYF
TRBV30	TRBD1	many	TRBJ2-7	TGTGCCTGGAGTGTAGGTGGGACAGGGGGCGCACCGCAGTACTTC	CAWSVGGTGGAPQYF
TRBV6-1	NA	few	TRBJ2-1	TGTGCCAGCAGAGTAGTGACTAGCTCCTACAATGAGCAGTTCTTC	CASRVVTSSYNEQFF
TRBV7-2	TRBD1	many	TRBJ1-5	TGTGCCAGCAGCTTAGCAGGGACAGGGAGGCAGCCCCAGCATTTT	CASSLAGTGRQPQHF
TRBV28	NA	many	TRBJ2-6	TGTGCCAGCAGCCTCAGCGCCTCTGGGGCCAACGTCCTGACTTTC	CASSLSASGANVLTF
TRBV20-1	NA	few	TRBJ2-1	TGCAGTGCTATCGGAGGGAGGCTTTACAATGAGCAGTTCTTC	CSAIGGRLYNEQFF
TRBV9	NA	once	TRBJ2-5	TGTGCCAGCAGCCCCTTGGCGGAAGGGACCCAGTACTTC	CASSPLAEGTQYF
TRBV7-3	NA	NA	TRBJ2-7	TGTGCCAGCAGCCCCCGAAGGGACTACGAGCAGTACTTC	CASSPRRDYEQYF
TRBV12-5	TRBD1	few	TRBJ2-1	TGTGCTAGTCAGCACGGGACAGGGGGTTACAATGAGCAGTTCTTC	CASQHGTGGYNEQFF
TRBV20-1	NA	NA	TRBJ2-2	TGCAGTGCTAGAGATCAACGGGAGTTCGTCGGGGAGCTGTTTTTT	CSARDQREFVGELFF
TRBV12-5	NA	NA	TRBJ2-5	TGTGCTAGTGGTCTAAGACCAGGGAGTGGGCCTTTAAGGGAGACCCAGTACTTC	CASGLRPGSGPLRETQYF
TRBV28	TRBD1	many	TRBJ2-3	TGTGCCAGCAGTCTACAGGGGGTTGTAAGGGGTACGCAGTATTTT	CASSLQGVVRGTQYF
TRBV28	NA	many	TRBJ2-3	TGTGCCAGCAGTTTCGATGCAGATACGCAGTATTTT	CASSFDADTQYF
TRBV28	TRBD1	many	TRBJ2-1	TGTGCCAGCAGTATGGGACAGTACTACAATGAGCAGTTCTTC	CASSMGQYYNEQFF
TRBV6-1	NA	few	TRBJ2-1	TGTGCCAGCAGCCTACAGGGAGGGAGTAATGAGCAGTTCTTC	CASSLQGGSNEQFF
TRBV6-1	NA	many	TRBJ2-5	TGTGCCAGCAGCCGGGGCTGGGAAGAGACCCAGTACTTC	CASSRGWEETQYF
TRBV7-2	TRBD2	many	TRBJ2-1	TGTGCCAGCAGCTTGAATACCGGGTCGGGAGGGCCAGGTGAGCAGTTCTTC	CASSLNTGSGGPGEQFF
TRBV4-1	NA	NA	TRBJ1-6	TGCGCCAGCAGCCTCGATCATAATTCACCCCTCCACTTT	CASSLDHNSPLHF
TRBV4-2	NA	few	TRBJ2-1	TGTGCCAGCAGCCAAGGGCTAAGTAGGAACAATGAGCAGTTCTTC	CASSQGLSRNNEQFF
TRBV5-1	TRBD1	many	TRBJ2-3	TGCGCCAGCAGCTCCGCCGGGACAGACACAGATACGCAGTATTTT	CASSSAGTDTDTQYF
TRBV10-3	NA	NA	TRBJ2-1	TGTGCCATCAGGGCGGGTGTTCAGCTGACCTACAATGAGCAGTTCTTC	CAIRAGVQLTYNEQFF
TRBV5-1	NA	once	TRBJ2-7	TGCGCCAGCAGCTTGAGGGAGACGAGGTACGAGCAGTACTTC	CASSLRETRYEQYF
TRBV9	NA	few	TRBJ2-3	TGTGCCAGCAGCCCACGAAAGAGCACAGATACGCAGTATTTT	CASSPRKSTDTQYF
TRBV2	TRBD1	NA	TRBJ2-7	TGTGCCAGCAGCTATAAGACAGGGGGCACCTACGAGCAGTACTTC	CASSYKTGGTYEQYF
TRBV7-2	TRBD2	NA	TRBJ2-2	TGTGCCAGCAGCGCAACCGGGACTAGCAGCACCGGGGAGCTGTTTTTT	CASSATGTSSTGELFF